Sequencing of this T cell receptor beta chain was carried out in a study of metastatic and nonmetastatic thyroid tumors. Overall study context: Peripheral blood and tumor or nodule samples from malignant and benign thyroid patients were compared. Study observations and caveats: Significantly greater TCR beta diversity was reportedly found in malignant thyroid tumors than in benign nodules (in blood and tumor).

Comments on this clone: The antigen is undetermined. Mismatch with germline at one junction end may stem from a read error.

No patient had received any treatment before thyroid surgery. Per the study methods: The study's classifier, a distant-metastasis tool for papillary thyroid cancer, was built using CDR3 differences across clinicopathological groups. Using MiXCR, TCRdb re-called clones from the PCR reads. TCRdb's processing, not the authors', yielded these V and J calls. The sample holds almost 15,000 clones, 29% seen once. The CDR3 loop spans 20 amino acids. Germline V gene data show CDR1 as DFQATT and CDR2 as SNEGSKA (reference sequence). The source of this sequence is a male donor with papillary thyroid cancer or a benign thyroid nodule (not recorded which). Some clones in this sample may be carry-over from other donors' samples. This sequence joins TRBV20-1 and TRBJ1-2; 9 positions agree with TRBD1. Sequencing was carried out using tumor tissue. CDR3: CSARGNPSDGVPGTGNGYTF. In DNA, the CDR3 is TGCAGCGCTAGAGGTAATCCATCAGACGGGGTTCCCGGGACAGGGAATGGCTACACCTTC.